One and the same sample provided the 17 T cell receptor beta chains below, sequenced in a study of blood T cell repertoires in COVID-19. TCRdb keeps only in-frame clones here, not all; method: immunoSEQ multiplex PCR. This table has 220,000 or so clones, over 60% appearing once. The material sequenced was peripheral blood. The receptors here all came from a woman aged 70-85 years with acute or convalescent COVID-19.

The chain combines TRBV5-1 with TRBJ1-3; 9 bases are shared with TRBD1. The length of the CDR3 is 16 residues. With 3 bases clipped from V and 1 base from J, the junction kept 5 bases outside the gene matches. Germline V lookup: CDR1 SGHRS, CDR2 YFSETQ. The CDR3 is CASSSSGQGSGNTIYF. The CDR3 DNA reads TGCGCCAGCAGCTCTAGCGGACAGGGGTCTGGAAACACCATATATTTT.

V usage is TRBV28 and J usage is TRBJ1-1, with D unresolved. The germline V gene has CDR1 MDHEN and CDR2 SYDVKM. Trimming removed 3 bases from V and 11 bases from J, with 10 bases in between. The CDR3 loop spans 11 amino acids. The CDR3: CASSFERLAFF. In DNA form, the CDR3 reads TGTGCCAGCAGTTTCGAGCGATTGGCTTTCTTT.

The CDR3 coding sequence is TGTGCTAGTGGTTTGGTAGTACTTTCAGGAGGACCAACTAGCGGGAGGGCCTACAATGAGCAGTTCTTC. Protein sequence: CASGLVVLSGGPTSGRAYNEQFF. The V and J genes are TRBV12-5 and TRBJ2-1; 13 nucleotides align to TRBD2. The CDR3 length is 23 residues. Looked up from germline, CDR1 is LGHNT and CDR2 is FRNRAP. Trimming took 0 bases from V and 2 from J; bases not matched to a gene: 19.

The chain has TRBV29-1 and TRBJ1-2; TRBD1 aligns across 8 bases. V was pared by 2 bases and J by 4 bases, with 6 bases of the junction left unmatched. This CDR3 region has 14 residues. In germline, CDR1 is SQVTM, CDR2 ANQGSEA. CDR3 protein: CSVELRQGSYGYTF. DNA of the CDR3: TGCAGCGTTGAACTACGACAGGGGAGCTATGGCTACACCTTC.

This clone has a single count. The genes are TRBV4-1 and TRBJ2-5, with D perhaps TRBD1 (5 bases). Germline lookup yields CDR1 MGHRA and CDR2 YSYEKL. The germline V and J ends were trimmed by 3 bases and 8 bases, with 16 bases remaining between them. This CDR3 comprises 14 residues. The CDR3 DNA sequence: TGCGCCAGCAGCCAGCCCCAGGGTCTGGTTACCCAGTACTTC. Translated, it gives CASSQPQGLVTQYF.

The chain combines TRBV6-5 with TRBJ1-2; D is undetermined. Germline CDR1 reads MNHEY; CDR2 reads SVGAGI. V lost 5 bases, J lost 4 bases, and 11 bases lay in between. The length of the CDR3 is 13 residues. This chain's CDR3 is CASSPTVFYGYTF. CDR3 bases: TGTGCCAGCAGTCCAACAGTCTTCTATGGCTACACCTTC.

V gene TRBV10-3 combines with J gene TRBJ2-5; 7 bases are shared with TRBD1. The trim removed 7 bases at V and 2 bases at J, leaving 7 bases unmatched. Per germline, CDR1 ENHRY and CDR2 SYGVKD. This CDR3 is built from 14 residues. As DNA, the CDR3 is TGTGCCATCACCGAGGGACAGAAACAAGAGACCCAGTACTTC. Encoded protein: CAITEGQKQETQYF.

The chain links TRBV2 to TRBJ2-2, with D tentatively TRBD1 (6 bases). CDR3 length: 15 amino acids. The V and J ends lost 3 bases and 4 bases respectively, with 12 bases between them. Germline CDR1 and CDR2: SNHLY and FYNNEI. The CDR3 sequence is CASSEGTGFTGELFF. The DNA for the CDR3 is TGTGCCAGCAGTGAGGGAACAGGGTTCACCGGGGAGCTGTTTTTT.

This chain joins TRBV19 and TRBJ2-2; TRBD1 matches at 9 bases. The CDR3 totals 15 residues. CDR1 and CDR2 from the germline V gene are LNHDA and SQIVND (reference sequence). The ends lost 5 bases at V and 0 bases at J; junction bases unmatched: 1. For the CDR3, the DNA is TGTGCCAGTAGTTGGGACAGGGCGAACACCGGGGAGCTGTTTTTT. The encoded protein is CASSWDRANTGELFF.

The gene calls are TRBV19 and TRBJ2-5; D remains ambiguous. The CDR3 runs 13 residues. Between the trimmed V and J ends, which lost 8 bases and 5 bases, there was a span of 15 bases. Germline V gene sequence: CDR1 LNHDA, CDR2 SQIVND (reference sequence). CDR3 protein: CASRTRVGETQYF. DNA for the CDR3: TGTGCCAGTCGAACCCGGGTAGGCGAGACCCAGTACTTC.

This clone was recorded once. This chain links TRBV6-2 or TRBV6-3 with TRBJ2-1, with D possibly matching TRBD1 (7 bases). The germline CDR1 and CDR2 sequences are MNHEY and SVGEGT. The CDR3 has 17 residues. Trimming left V 0 bases short and J 6 bases short, with 18 bases between. The CDR3 nucleotides are TGTGCCAGCAGTTACTCCCAGGGACTCCCAGGGGGCAATGAGCAGTTCTTC. Translated, it gives CASSYSQGLPGGNEQFF.

This clone has just a few counts. This chain links TRBV10-3 with TRBJ1-2; possibly TRBD1 for D (5 bases). This CDR3 comprises 13 residues. Deletions cut 3 bases from V and 3 bases from J, with 8 bases between. Germline V gives CDR1 ENHRY, CDR2 SYGVKD. The CDR3 reads CAISDQGYYGYTF. The CDR3 DNA sequence: TGTGCCATCAGTGACCAGGGATACTATGGCTACACCTTC.

In DNA, the CDR3 is TGTGCCACCAGTGATTCCACAGTTCCCCCAACCACTAGCGGGAGTTGGGATGAGCAGTTCTTC. It translates to CATSDSTVPPTTSGSWDEQFF. The rearrangement joins TRBV24-1 to TRBJ2-1; 11 nucleotides match TRBD2. This CDR3 contains 21 residues. Germline V gene lookup returns CDR1 KGHDR and CDR2 SFDVKD. The V segment lost 2 bases and the J segment 8 bases; nucleotides outside the gene matches: 22.

This chain links TRBV19 with TRBJ2-3; 12 bases fit TRBD2. The CDR3 is 19 residues long. CDR1 and CDR2 (germline): LNHDA, SQIVND (reference sequence). After removal of 2 bases from V and 1 base from J, the junction contained 10 bases not matched to a gene. CDR3 sequence reads: CASSITSGRTSWGTDTQYF. CDR3 nucleotide sequence: TGTGCCAGTAGTATAACTAGCGGGAGGACATCTTGGGGCACAGATACGCAGTATTTT.

This clone has a handful of counts. The gene calls are TRBV5-1 and TRBJ2-5, with no clear D. Germline values: CDR1 SGHRS, CDR2 YFSETQ. CDR3 size: 15 residues. The V end lost 0 bases, the J end lost 5 bases, and 14 bases lay between the germline ends. The CDR3 loop reads CASSLEARKAETQYF. The CDR3 nucleotides are TGCGCCAGCAGCTTGGAGGCCAGAAAAGCGGAGACCCAGTACTTC.

This chain connects TRBV30 to TRBJ2-7; a weak D match, TRBD1 (5 bases). Between the trimmed V and J ends, which lost 0 bases and 2 bases, there was a span of 8 bases. This CDR3 contains 13 residues. Germline V gene lookup returns CDR1 GTSNPN and CDR2 SVGIG (reference sequence). The CDR3: CAWSVSRAYEQYF. CDR3 sequence (DNA): TGTGCCTGGAGTGTATCCAGGGCCTACGAGCAGTACTTC.

The chain recombines TRBV18 with TRBJ1-2; D call uncertain. Germline CDR1 is KGHSH and CDR2 is LQKENI. The CDR3 extends over 12 amino acids. V lost 3 bases to trimming and J lost 5 bases, with 7 bases between them. The CDR3 spells CASSPTEYGYTF. The CDR3 DNA reads as TGTGCCAGCTCACCCACAGAGTATGGCTACACCTTC.